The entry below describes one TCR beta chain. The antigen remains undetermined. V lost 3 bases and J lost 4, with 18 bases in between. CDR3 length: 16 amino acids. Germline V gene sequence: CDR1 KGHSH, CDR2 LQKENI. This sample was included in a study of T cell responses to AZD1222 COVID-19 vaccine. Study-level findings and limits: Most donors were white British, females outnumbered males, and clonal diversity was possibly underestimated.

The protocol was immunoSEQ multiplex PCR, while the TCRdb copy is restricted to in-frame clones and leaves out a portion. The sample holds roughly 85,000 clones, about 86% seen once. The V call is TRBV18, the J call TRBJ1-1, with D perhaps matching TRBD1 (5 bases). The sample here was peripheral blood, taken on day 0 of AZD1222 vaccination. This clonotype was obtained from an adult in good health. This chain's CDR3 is CASSPGGGVKGTEAFF. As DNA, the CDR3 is TGTGCCAGCTCACCGGGCGGGGGAGTGAAGGGCACTGAAGCTTTCTTT.